This entry is about one T cell receptor (beta chain). These data are taken from a study of technical replicates of blood from a few donors. Profiled with immunoSEQ multiplex PCR; TCRdb holds only in-frame clones, not every one. This table has 55,000 to 75,000 clones, 90% to 95% appearing once. V was clipped by 5 bases and J by 3 bases, with 11 bases between them. The CDR3 length is 13 residues. Germline V gene data show CDR1 as GTSNPN and CDR2 as SVGIG (reference sequence). Sequenced material: T cells isolated from PBMCs. This TCR was sampled from a human donor in good health. The chain is built from TRBV30 and TRBJ1-5, with D maybe TRBD1 (5 bases). The CDR3 spells CAWGDRSNQPQHF. Here the CDR3 DNA reads TGTGCCTGGGGAGACAGATCCAATCAGCCCCAGCATTTT.